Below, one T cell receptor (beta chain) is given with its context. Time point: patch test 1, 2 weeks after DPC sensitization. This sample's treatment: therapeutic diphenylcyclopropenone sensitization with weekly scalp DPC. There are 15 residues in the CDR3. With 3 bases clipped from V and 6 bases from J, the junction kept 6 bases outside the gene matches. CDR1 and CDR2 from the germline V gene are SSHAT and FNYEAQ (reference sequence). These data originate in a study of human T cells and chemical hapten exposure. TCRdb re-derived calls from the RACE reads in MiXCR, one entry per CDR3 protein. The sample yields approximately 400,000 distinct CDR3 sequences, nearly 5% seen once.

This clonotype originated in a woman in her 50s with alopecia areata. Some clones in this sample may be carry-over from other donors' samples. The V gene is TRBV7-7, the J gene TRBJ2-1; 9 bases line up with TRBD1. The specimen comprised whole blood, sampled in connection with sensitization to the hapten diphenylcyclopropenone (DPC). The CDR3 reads CASSFGQGIGNEQFF. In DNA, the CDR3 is TGTGCCAGCAGCTTTGGACAGGGGATTGGCAATGAGCAGTTCTTC.